The clone carrying this TCR beta chain was observed a handful of times. Its specificity is not known. Combining a sample-barcoded 5' primer with a J-beta primer mix, a second PCR ran for 7 to 11 cycles. All cDNA molecules were each tagged by a template-switch adaptor with 12 random nucleotides. MiXCR, applied by TCRdb to the 5' RACE reads, yields one record per CDR3 protein. In the table there are 550,000 to 600,000 distinct CDR3 sequences, 27% of which are singletons. This record belongs to a study of blood T cells in healthy people across ages. Total RNA, at least 5 micrograms per sample, was extracted from PBMCs. The CDR3 sequence is 16 residues long. Whole-study results and caveats: Among long-lived donors, naive CD4+ cells were more numerous and diversity higher than in aged donors.

The chain couples TRBV21-1 to TRBJ2-5. TRBV21-1 is classified as a pseudogene. This sequence was found in a woman in her 70s in good health. The specimen sequenced was blood. The CDR3 loop is CASSKVGLLGEETQYF. For the CDR3, the DNA is TGTGCCAGCAGCAAAGTCGGCTTGCTCGGAGAAGAGACCCAGTACTTC.